Presented here are 5 T cell receptor beta chains from one specimen sequenced in a study of blood T cells in healthy people across ages. A second PCR, run for about 7 to 11 cycles, used a sample-barcoded 5' primer plus a J-beta primer mix. Using its own MiXCR run on the 5' RACE reads, TCRdb lists one record per CDR3 protein. In the table there are nearly 1 million distinct CDR3 sequences, about 53% of which are singletons. Specimen: blood. The receptors here all came from a woman between 55 and 75 years old in good health.

The chain recombines TRBV5-1 with TRBJ2-3, with D possibly being TRBD1 (5 bases). Trimming took off 0 bases at V and 5 bases at J, with 7 bases between the two ends. Germline assignment: CDR1 SGHRS and CDR2 YFSETQ. The CDR3 has 13 residues. The CDR3 protein is CASSLETVDTQYF. CDR3 bases: TGCGCCAGCAGCTTGGAGACAGTAGATACGCAGTATTTT.

The CDR3 nucleotides read TGTGCCAGCAGCCCGGGGAAAACTGGGTACGAGCAGTACTTC. The encoded protein is CASSPGKTGYEQYF. The chain uses TRBV5-4 and TRBJ2-5; tentatively, D is TRBD2 (5 bases). The J call may be faulty, since TRBJ2-7 better matches the DNA end. Germline CDR1 reads SGHNT; CDR2 reads YYREEE (reference sequence). The CDR3 contains 14 residues.

The sample holds a few counts of this clonotype. The chain links TRBV12-3 or TRBV12-4 to TRBJ2-5, with 7 bases identical to TRBD2. CDR3 size: 15 residues. V was clipped by 8 bases and J by 5 bases; unmatched bases: 14. In nucleotides, the CDR3 is TGTGCCAGCTTATCCCGGCGGAGGGAGGGTGAGACCCAGTACTTC. Its protein is CASLSRRREGETQYF.

This clonotype came up a few times. The chain is built from TRBV20-1 and TRBJ2-1; a possible D gene is TRBD2 (6 bases). The ends were cut back, 6 bases at V and 10 bases at J, with 13 bases in the middle. Per germline, CDR1 DFQATT and CDR2 SNEGSKA (reference sequence). The CDR3 consists of 11 residues. The CDR3 spells CSAEGRGEQFF. CDR3 bases: TGCAGTGCGGAGGGAAGGGGAGAGCAGTTCTTC.

CDR3 in DNA: TGCAGTGTAGAAGAGGGGCCGAATAGCAATCAGCCCCAGCATTTT. This gives the protein CSVEEGPNSNQPQHF. This chain links TRBV20-1 with TRBJ1-5; the D gene is possibly TRBD1 (5 bases). Trimming removed 7 bases at V and 0 bases at J, with 16 bases between. From germline, CDR1 is DFQATT and CDR2 SNEGSKA (reference sequence). This CDR3 is built from 15 residues.